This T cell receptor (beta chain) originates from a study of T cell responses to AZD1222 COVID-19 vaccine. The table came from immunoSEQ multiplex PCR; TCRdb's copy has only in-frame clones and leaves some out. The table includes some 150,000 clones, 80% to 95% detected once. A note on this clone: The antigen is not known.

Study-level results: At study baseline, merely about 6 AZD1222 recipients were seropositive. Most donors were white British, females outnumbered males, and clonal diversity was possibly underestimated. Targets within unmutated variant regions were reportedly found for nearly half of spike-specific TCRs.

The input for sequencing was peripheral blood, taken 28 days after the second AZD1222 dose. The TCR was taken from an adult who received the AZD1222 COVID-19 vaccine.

The CDR3 nucleotides are TGTGCCAGCAGTCCACTGGACTCGTCGGCTTTCTTT. Amino acid sequence: CASSPLDSSAFF. The chain carries TRBV12-3 or TRBV12-4 and TRBJ1-1, with D unclear. The CDR3 loop spans 12 amino acids. V was shortened by 5 bases and J by 11 bases, with 15 bases between the two germline ends.